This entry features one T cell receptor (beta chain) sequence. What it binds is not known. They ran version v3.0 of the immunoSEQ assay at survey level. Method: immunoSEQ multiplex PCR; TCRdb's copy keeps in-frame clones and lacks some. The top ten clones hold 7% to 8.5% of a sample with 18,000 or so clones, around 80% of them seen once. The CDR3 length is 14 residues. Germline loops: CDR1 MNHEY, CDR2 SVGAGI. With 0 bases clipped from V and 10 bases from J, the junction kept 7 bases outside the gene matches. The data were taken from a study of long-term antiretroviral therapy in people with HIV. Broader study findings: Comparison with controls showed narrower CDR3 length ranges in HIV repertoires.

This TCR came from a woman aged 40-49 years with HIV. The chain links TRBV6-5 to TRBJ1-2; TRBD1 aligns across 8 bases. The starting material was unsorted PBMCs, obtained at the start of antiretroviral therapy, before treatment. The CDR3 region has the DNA TGTGCCAGCAGTTACTCAGGACAGGGTGATGACTACACCTTC. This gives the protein CASSYSGQGDDYTF.